The present T cell receptor (beta chain) was sequenced within a study of regulatory T cells in long-lasting Graves disease. Findings of the study overall: It was possible that the small sample size reduced accuracy. Favoring TRBV28, TRBJ1-2 and TRBJ2-5 was a feature seen in persistent disease. Analysis covered peripheral blood alone, not thyroid tissue. TCR diversity in persistent Graves' patients was below that of newly diagnosed ones.

This clonotype has only a few counts. What it recognizes is unknown. The time point here: persistent/refractory GD, antithyroid drugs over 5 years with positive TRAb. PBMC RNA served as the TCR library source. For TCR beta, libraries came from iRepertoire HTBI primers and Arm-PCR of CDR3 regions. Via MiXCR, TCRdb re-called the multiplex PCR reads, giving one row per CDR3 protein. The table lists more than 650,000 distinct CDR3 sequences, 25% to 35% of them singletons. This CDR3 is 12 amino acids long. CDR1 and CDR2 from the germline V gene are SNHLY and FYNNEI. V was cut by 8 bases and J by 8 bases, with 13 bases left in between.

V and J are TRBV2 and TRBJ1-3; D not certain. The starting material was peripheral blood mononuclear cells (PBMCs), obtained when the disease was refractory, from a patient treated with antithyroid drugs. This TCR was sampled from a female donor with Graves disease. The CDR3 DNA is TGTGCCAGCGACGGCCAGGAAGACACCATATATTTT. Its translation: CASDGQEDTIYF.